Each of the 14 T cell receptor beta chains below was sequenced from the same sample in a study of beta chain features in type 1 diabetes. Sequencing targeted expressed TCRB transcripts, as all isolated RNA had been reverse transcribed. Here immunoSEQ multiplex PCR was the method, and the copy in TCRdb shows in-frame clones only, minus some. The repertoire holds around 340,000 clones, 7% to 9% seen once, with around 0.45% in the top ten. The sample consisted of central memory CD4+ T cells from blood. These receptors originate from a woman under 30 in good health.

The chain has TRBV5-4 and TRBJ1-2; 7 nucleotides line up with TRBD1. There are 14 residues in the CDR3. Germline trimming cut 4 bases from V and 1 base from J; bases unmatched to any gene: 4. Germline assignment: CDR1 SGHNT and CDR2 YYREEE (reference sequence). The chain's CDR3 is CASSNRGHNYGYTF. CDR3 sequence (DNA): TGTGCCAGCAGCAACAGGGGCCATAACTATGGCTACACCTTC.

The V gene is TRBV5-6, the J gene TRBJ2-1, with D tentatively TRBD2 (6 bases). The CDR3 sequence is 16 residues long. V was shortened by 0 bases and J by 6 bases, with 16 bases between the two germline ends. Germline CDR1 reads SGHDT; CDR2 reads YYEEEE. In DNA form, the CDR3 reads TGTGCCAGCAGCTTGGTCGGGGGTAGGTCGGGCAATGAGCAGTTCTTC. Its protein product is CASSLVGGRSGNEQFF.

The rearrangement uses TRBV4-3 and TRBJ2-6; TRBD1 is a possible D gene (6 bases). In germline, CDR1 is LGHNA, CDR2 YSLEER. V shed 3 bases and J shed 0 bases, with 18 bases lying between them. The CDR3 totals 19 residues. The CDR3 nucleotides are TGCGCCAGCAGCCAGGGCCTAATTACAGGGCGCTCTGGGGCCAACGTCCTGACTTTC. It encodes CASSQGLITGRSGANVLTF.

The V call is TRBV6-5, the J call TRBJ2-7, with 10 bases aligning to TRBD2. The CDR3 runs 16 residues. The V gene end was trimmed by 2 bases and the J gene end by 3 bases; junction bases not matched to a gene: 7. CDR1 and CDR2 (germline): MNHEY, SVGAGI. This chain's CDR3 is CASSYGPSGSDYEQYF. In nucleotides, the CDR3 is TGTGCCAGCAGTTACGGTCCTAGCGGGAGCGACTACGAGCAGTACTTC.

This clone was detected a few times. DNA of the CDR3: TGTGCCAGCAGCTTGGAGCGGGCTTCTGAAGCTTTCTTT. Translating it yields CASSLERASEAFF. V usage is TRBV5-4 and J usage is TRBJ1-1, with D unclear. From germline, CDR1 is SGHNT and CDR2 YYREEE (reference sequence). Trimming took 0 bases from V and 6 from J, leaving 9 bases between them. The CDR3 runs to 13 residues. Filled out from reference TRBV5-4 and TRBJ1-1, the complete variable domain reads ETGVTQSPTHLIKTRGQQVTLRCSSQSGHNTVSWYQQALGQGPQFIFQYYREEENGRGNFPPRFSGLQFPNYSSELNVNALELDDSALYLCASSLERASEAFFGQGTRLTVV.

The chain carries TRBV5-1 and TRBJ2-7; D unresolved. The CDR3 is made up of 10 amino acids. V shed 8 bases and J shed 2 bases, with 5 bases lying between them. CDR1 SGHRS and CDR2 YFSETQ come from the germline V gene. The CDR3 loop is CASRAYEQYF. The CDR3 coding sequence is TGCGCCAGTCGAGCCTACGAGCAGTACTTC. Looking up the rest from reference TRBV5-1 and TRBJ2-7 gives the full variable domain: KAGVTQTPRYLIKTRGQQVTLSCSPISGHRSVSWYQQTPGQGLQFLFEYFSETQRNKGNFPGRFSGRQFSNSRSEMNVSTLELGDSALYLCASRAYEQYFGPGTRLTVT.

Here the CDR3 DNA reads TGTGCCAGCAGCCTACGACTAGCGGGAGCCAACACAGATACGCAGTATTTT. This encodes CASSLRLAGANTDTQYF. The rearrangement joins TRBV11-2 to TRBJ2-3; TRBD2 agrees at 12 bases. Germline CDR1 SGHAT, CDR2 FQNNGV. The length of the CDR3 is 17 residues. J gave up 2 bases and V 5 bases, and 8 bases lay outside the gene matches. The entire variable domain, with the rest obtained from reference TRBV11-2 and TRBJ2-3, is as follows: EAGVAQSPRYKIIEKRQSVAFWCNPISGHATLYWYQQILGQGPKLLIQFQNNGVVDDSQLPKDRFSAERLKGVDSTLKIQPAKLEDSAVYLCASSLRLAGANTDTQYFGPGTRLTVL.

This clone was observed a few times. CDR3 sequence: CASSPRDSIYGYTF. In DNA form, the CDR3 reads TGTGCCAGCAGCCCACGGGACAGTATTTATGGCTACACCTTC. The chain has TRBV5-6 and TRBJ1-2; TRBD1 agrees at 7 bases. V shed 4 bases and J 5 bases; nucleotides not matched to a gene: 8. Per the germline V gene, CDR1 is SGHDT and CDR2 is YYEEEE. The CDR3 runs 14 residues.

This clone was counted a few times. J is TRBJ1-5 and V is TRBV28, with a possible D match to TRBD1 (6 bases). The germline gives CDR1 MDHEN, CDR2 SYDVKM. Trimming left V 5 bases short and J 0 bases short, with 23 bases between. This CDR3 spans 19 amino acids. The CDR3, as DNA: TGTGCCAGCAGTCTCACAGGGCCCTACGTACCAGATAGCAATCAGCCCCAGCATTTT. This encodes CASSLTGPYVPDSNQPQHF.

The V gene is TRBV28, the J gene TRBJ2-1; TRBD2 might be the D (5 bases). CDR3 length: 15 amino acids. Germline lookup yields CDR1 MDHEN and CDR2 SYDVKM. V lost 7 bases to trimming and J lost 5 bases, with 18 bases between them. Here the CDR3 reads CASTERPNRDNEQFF. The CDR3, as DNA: TGTGCCAGCACAGAGCGGCCTAATAGGGACAATGAGCAGTTCTTC.

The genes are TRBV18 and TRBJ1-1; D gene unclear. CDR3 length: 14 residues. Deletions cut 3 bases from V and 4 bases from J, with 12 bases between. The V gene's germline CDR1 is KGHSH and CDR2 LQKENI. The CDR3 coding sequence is TGTGCCAGCTCACCCGGTGCGCAACTCACTGAAGCTTTCTTT. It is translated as CASSPGAQLTEAFF.

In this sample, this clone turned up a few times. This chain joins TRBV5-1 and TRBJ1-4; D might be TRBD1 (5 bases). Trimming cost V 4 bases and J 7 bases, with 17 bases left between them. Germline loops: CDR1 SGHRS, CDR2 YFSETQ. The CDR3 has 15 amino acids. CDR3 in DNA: TGCGCCAGCAGCCCCGGGACTCAAGGGAGTGAAAAACTGTTTTTT. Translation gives CASSPGTQGSEKLFF. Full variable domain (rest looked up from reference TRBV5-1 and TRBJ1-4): KAGVTQTPRYLIKTRGQQVTLSCSPISGHRSVSWYQQTPGQGLQFLFEYFSETQRNKGNFPGRFSGRQFSNSRSEMNVSTLELGDSALYLCASSPGTQGSEKLFFGSGTQLSVL.

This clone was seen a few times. The CDR3 reads CASSLTRTDSNEQYF. The CDR3 coding sequence is TGTGCCAGCAGCTTAACACGGACGGACAGTAACGAGCAGTACTTC. The chain employs TRBV7-3 and TRBJ2-7; a weak D match, TRBD1 (6 bases). This CDR3 is 15 amino acids long. V lost 0 bases and J 5 bases, leaving 14 bases between the germline ends. The germline V gene has CDR1 SGHTA and CDR2 FQGTGA. The variable domain in full, with the rest retrieved from reference TRBV7-3 and TRBJ2-7, is GAGVSQTPSNKVTEKGKYVELRCDPISGHTALYWYRQSLGQGPEFLIYFQGTGAADDSGLPNDRFFAVRPEGSVSTLKIQRTERGDSAVYLCASSLTRTDSNEQYFGPGTRLTVT.

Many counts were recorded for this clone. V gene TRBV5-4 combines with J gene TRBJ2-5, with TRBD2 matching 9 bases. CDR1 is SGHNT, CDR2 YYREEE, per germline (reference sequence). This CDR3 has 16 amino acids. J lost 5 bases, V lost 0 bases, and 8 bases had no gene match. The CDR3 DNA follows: TGTGCCAGCAGCTTGGTATACGCGGGAGGGCGGGAGACCCAGTACTTC. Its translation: CASSLVYAGGRETQYF.